These 30 T cell receptor beta chains share one sample of origin, sequenced in a study of T cells in Graves' hyperthyroidism and ophthalmopathy. Researchers took RNA transcripts and amplified the TCR beta CDR3 regions from them. HTBI primers were the set used in a first-round RT-PCR of the TCR CDR3. TCRdb re-derived calls from the multiplex PCR reads in MiXCR, one entry per CDR3 protein. The sample holds under 800,000 distinct CDR3 sequences, around 13% seen once. Sequencing was carried out using blood. The receptors shown here come from a woman younger than 35 with Graves' hyperthyroidism.

This clonotype was found many times. The CDR3, as DNA: TGCAGTGCTAGAGATTGGGGCAGGCCTGAAGCTTTCTTT. Protein product: CSARDWGRPEAFF. The rearrangement joins TRBV20-1 to TRBJ1-1, with TRBD1 as a possible D gene (5 bases). This CDR3 spans 13 amino acids. Germline CDR1 is DFQATT and CDR2 is SNEGSKA (reference sequence). The ends were cut back, 0 bases at V and 6 bases at J, with 11 bases in the middle.

There are many counts of this clonotype. V and J are TRBV6-1 and TRBJ2-5; 11 bases line up with TRBD2. V trimming: 6 bases; J trimming: 1 base; junction bases outside the gene matches: 7. The CDR3 is 16 residues long. The V gene's germline CDR1 is MNHNS and CDR2 SASEGT. This chain's CDR3 is CASSLKGLAVQETQYF. CDR3 nucleotide sequence: TGTGCCAGCAGCCTCAAGGGACTAGCGGTCCAAGAGACCCAGTACTTC.

A few counts support this clonotype. The chain has TRBV15 and TRBJ2-3; D gene ambiguous. Trimming shortened V by 2 bases and J by 1 base, and 13 bases separated the two germline ends. Germline V gene sequence: CDR1 LNHNV, CDR2 YYDKDF (reference sequence). The CDR3 sequence is 16 residues long. CDR3 bases: TGTGCCACCAGCAGAACCCTCGGGCTAGGCACAGATACGCAGTATTTT. It codes for CATSRTLGLGTDTQYF. Filled out from reference TRBV15 and TRBJ2-3, the complete variable domain reads DAMVIQNPRYQVTQFGKPVTLSCSQTLNHNVMYWYQQKSSQAPKLLFHYYDKDFNNEADTPDNFQSRRPNTSFCFLDIRSPGLGDTAMYLCATSRTLGLGTDTQYFGPGTRLTVL.

CDR3 loop: CAWSVTGVFSYTF. CDR3 nucleotide sequence: TGTGCCTGGAGTGTAACAGGGGTGTTTAGCTACACCTTC. The V and J genes are TRBV30 and TRBJ1-2; 7 bases fit TRBD1. Germline trimming cut 0 bases from V and 9 bases from J; bases unmatched to any gene: 7. Germline V gene data show CDR1 as GTSNPN and CDR2 as SVGIG (reference sequence). The length of the CDR3 is 13 residues.

This clonotype was picked up many times. The rearrangement uses TRBV3-1 and TRBJ2-1; 9 bases map to TRBD1. CDR3 length equals 15 residues. J gave up 6 bases and V 1 base, and 4 bases lay outside the gene matches. The germline gives CDR1 LGHDT, CDR2 YNNKEL (reference sequence). CDR3: CASSQAGTGLNEQFF. CDR3 sequence (DNA): TGTGCCAGCAGCCAAGCCGGGACAGGGCTCAATGAGCAGTTCTTC.

This clonotype was recorded many times. V usage is TRBV7-9 and J usage is TRBJ2-1; D ambiguous. Germline V gene data show CDR1 as SEHNR and CDR2 as FQNEAQ (reference sequence). The CDR3 runs 14 residues. The ends were cut back, 5 bases at V and 3 bases at J, with 11 bases in the middle. The CDR3 sequence: CASSPETRYNEQFF. The CDR3 DNA reads TGTGCCAGCAGCCCTGAGACCCGCTACAATGAGCAGTTCTTC.

The sample holds many counts of this clonotype. The rearrangement links TRBV7-2 to TRBJ2-7; 7 positions agree with TRBD2. CDR1 is SGHTA and CDR2 is FQGNSA in the germline V gene. The CDR3 length is 14 residues. V dropped 3 bases and J dropped 2; count of bases not matched to a gene: 4. CDR3 sequence: CASSFSGYPYEQYF. CDR3 nucleotides: TGTGCCAGCAGCTTTAGCGGGTATCCCTACGAGCAGTACTTC.

This clonotype occurred many times. CDR3 sequence: CATSDLVGPGETQYF. The CDR3 region has the DNA TGTGCCACCAGTGATTTGGTCGGCCCTGGGGAGACCCAGTACTTC. The chain employs TRBV24-1 and TRBJ2-5, with D uncertain. V gave up 0 bases and J gave up 5 bases, with 12 bases separating them. The CDR3 runs 15 residues. Germline lookup yields CDR1 KGHDR and CDR2 SFDVKD.

In its sample, this clonotype was seen many times. The CDR3 spells CSAPKGLADTQYF. The CDR3 DNA follows: TGCAGTGCCCCAAAGGGACTAGCAGATACGCAGTATTTT. This chain uses TRBV20-1 with TRBJ2-3, with 8 bases identical to TRBD2. Germline V gene sequence: CDR1 DFQATT, CDR2 SNEGSKA (reference sequence). The CDR3 covers 13 residues. V lost 6 bases to trimming and J lost 4 bases; unmatched junction nucleotides: 6.

The rearrangement joins TRBV15 to TRBJ2-3; TRBD2 might be the D (5 bases). CDR1 is LNHNV and CDR2 is YYDKDF in the germline V gene (reference sequence). Trimming took 5 bases from V and 1 from J, leaving 16 bases between them. The length of the CDR3 is 16 residues. The CDR3: CATSPTRGLGTDTQYF. In DNA, the CDR3 is TGTGCCACCAGCCCAACCCGGGGTTTGGGCACAGATACGCAGTATTTT.

The rearrangement joins TRBV12-3 or TRBV12-4 to TRBJ1-5; no clear D gene. There are 13 residues in the CDR3. V lost 6 bases to trimming and J lost 5 bases, with 11 bases between them. The CDR3 DNA reads as TGTGCCAGCAGCCCTGCCACTTATCAGCCCCAGCATTTT. Translating gives CASSPATYQPQHF.

This clonotype was detected only a few times. The DNA of the CDR3 is TGCGCCAGCAGCCAAGACCCATCTCGCGGTAGGCGTGATGAGCAGTTCTTC. Translation gives CASSQDPSRGRRDEQFF. The V gene is TRBV4-1, the J gene TRBJ2-1; D unclear. The CDR3 extends over 17 amino acids. V lost 0 bases and J lost 8, with 20 bases in between. Germline V gene sequence: CDR1 MGHRA, CDR2 YSYEKL.

This clonotype was counted ten times or more. This chain links TRBV28 with TRBJ1-1; TRBD1 matches at 7 bases. The CDR3 is made up of 14 amino acids. CDR1 and CDR2 (germline): MDHEN, SYDVKM. J lost 0 bases, V lost 8 bases, and 6 bases had no gene match. Written as DNA, the CDR3 is TGTGCCAGCGGGGACAGTCCCATGAACACTGAAGCTTTCTTT. This codes for CASGDSPMNTEAFF. The complete variable domain, with remaining parts taken from reference TRBV28 and TRBJ1-1, reads DVKVTQSSRYLVKRTGEKVFLECVQDMDHENMFWYRQDPGLGLRLIYFSYDVKMKEKGDIPEGYSVSREKKERFSLILESASTNQTSMYLCASGDSPMNTEAFFGQGTRLTVV.

This clonotype appeared a few times. The chain is built from TRBV19 and TRBJ1-4; D may be TRBD1 (6 bases). The germline V gene encodes CDR1 LNHDA and CDR2 SQIVND (reference sequence). CDR3 length: 16 amino acids. V lost 2 bases to trimming and J lost 8 bases, with 18 bases between them. CDR3 loop: CASSIMSTGLGEKLFF. CDR3 in DNA: TGTGCCAGTAGTATAATGTCGACAGGCCTCGGCGAAAAACTGTTTTTT.

The chain links TRBV19 to TRBJ1-5, with unresolved D. The germline gives CDR1 LNHDA, CDR2 SQIVND (reference sequence). The CDR3 is 15 residues long. The V end was cut by 3 bases, the J end by 2 bases, with 11 bases between. The CDR3 protein is CASSMFDLGNQPQHF. The CDR3 DNA reads TGTGCCAGTAGTATGTTTGATCTCGGCAATCAGCCCCAGCATTTT.

This clonotype was detected many times. J is TRBJ2-1 and V is TRBV18; no reliable D call. Germline V lookup: CDR1 KGHSH, CDR2 LQKENI. The CDR3 extends over 13 amino acids. V was trimmed by 4 bases and J by 8 bases, leaving 12 bases between them. The CDR3 DNA reads as TGTGCCAGCTCACTGCAGCCAGGCGATGAGCAGTTCTTC. Amino acid sequence: CASSLQPGDEQFF.

This clonotype occurred a few times. A read error may be the cause here, since a much bigger clone is one base away. The V and J genes are TRBV6-5 and TRBJ2-1; D not certain. Germline lookup yields CDR1 MNHEY and CDR2 SVGAGI. V gave up 0 bases and J gave up 6 bases, with 3 bases separating them. CDR3 length: 12 residues. The DNA of the CDR3 is TGTGCCAGCAGTTACTCGGCCAATGAGCAGTTCTTC. Translating gives CASSYSANEQFF.

This clonotype occurred many times. This chain links TRBV12-3 or TRBV12-4 with TRBJ1-2, with TRBD1 matching 10 bases. Trimming took 8 bases from V and 8 from J; bases not matched to a gene: 5. The CDR3 has 12 amino acids. CDR3 bases: TGTGCCAGCGGGGGACAGGGGTACGGCTACACCTTC. This translates into CASGGQGYGYTF.

The chain recombines TRBV29-1 with TRBJ2-2; 7 positions match TRBD2. J lost 15 bases, V lost 0 bases, and 4 bases had no gene match. This CDR3 has 11 residues. CDR1 is SQVTM, CDR2 ANQGSEA, per germline. This CDR3 reads CSVEEGGTVFF. In DNA form, the CDR3 reads TGCAGCGTTGAAGAGGGAGGGACGGTGTTTTTT.

This clonotype was detected many times. The DNA for the CDR3 is TGTGCCAGCAGCCCTCTAACAGCCGTCACTGAAGCTTTCTTT. Its protein is CASSPLTAVTEAFF. The rearrangement uses TRBV7-9 and TRBJ1-1; D gene uncertain. The V gene lost 5 bases and the J gene lost 4 bases, with 14 bases spanning the gap. There are 14 residues in the CDR3. The germline gives CDR1 SEHNR, CDR2 FQNEAQ (reference sequence).

This clonotype was seen a handful of times. The chain recombines TRBV7-9 with TRBJ2-1; 14 nucleotides match TRBD2. CDR3 length: 18 amino acids. Germline values: CDR1 SEHNR, CDR2 FQNEAQ (reference sequence). The junction had 8 bases not matched to a gene; V was cut back by 5 bases and J by 2 bases. The CDR3 is CASSAQRLAGGAYNEQFF. The CDR3 nucleotides are TGTGCCAGCAGCGCCCAACGACTAGCGGGAGGGGCCTACAATGAGCAGTTCTTC.

This clonotype was counted at least ten times. The V call is TRBV19, the J call TRBJ1-1; the match to TRBD1 covers 8 bases. The V segment lost 4 bases and the J segment 4 bases; nucleotides outside the gene matches: 11. Looked up from germline, CDR1 is LNHDA and CDR2 is SQIVND (reference sequence). The CDR3 sequence is 16 residues long. The CDR3 bases are TGTGCCAGTAGTAGAAAAACCGGGACAGGCGTCACTGAAGCTTTCTTT. This gives the protein CASSRKTGTGVTEAFF.

A few counts support this clonotype. This rearrangement joins TRBV28 to TRBJ2-5; D is undetermined. V lost 4 bases and J 0 bases, leaving 12 bases between the germline ends. Per the germline V gene, CDR1 is MDHEN and CDR2 is SYDVKM. The length of the CDR3 is 15 residues. The DNA for the CDR3 is TGTGCCAGCAGTTCGGCACAGCCGTACCAAGAGACCCAGTACTTC. Amino acids: CASSSAQPYQETQYF.

In the case of this clonotype: One junction end does not reproduce the germline sequence, and a read error may be involved. The rearrangement links TRBV5-6 to TRBJ1-1; 9 positions agree with TRBD1. CDR3 length: 14 amino acids. Looked up from germline, CDR1 is SGHDT and CDR2 is YYEEEE. In nucleotides, the CDR3 is TGTGCCAGCAGCACCGGGACAGGGAACGCTGAAGCTTTCTTT. Amino acid sequence: CASSTGTGNAEAFF. Full variable domain (remainder filled in from reference TRBV5-6 and TRBJ1-1): DAGVTQSPTHLIKTRGQQVTLRCSPKSGHDTVSWYQQALGQGPQFIFQYYEEEERQRGNFPDRFSGHQFPNYSSELNVNALLLGDSALYLCASSTGTGNAEAFFGQGTRLTVV.

This clonotype was seen ten or more times. CDR3 DNA: TGTGCCAGCAGACGTGGTGGAGGCTCGGAGACCCAGTACTTC. Translated: CASRRGGGSETQYF. This rearrangement joins TRBV3-1 to TRBJ2-5; D is possibly TRBD2 (5 bases). V lost 6 bases and J lost 5, with 16 bases in between. This CDR3 spans 14 amino acids. Germline V CDR1 and CDR2: LGHDT, YNNKEL (reference sequence).

This clonotype was counted a few times. The V call is TRBV30, the J call TRBJ2-2; 9 bases fit TRBD1. The CDR3 consists of 15 residues. In germline, CDR1 is GTSNPN, CDR2 SVGIG (reference sequence). The V gene end was trimmed by 5 bases and the J gene end by 6 bases; junction bases not matched to a gene: 10. In DNA form, the CDR3 reads TGTGCCTGGGCCGGGACAGGGTCGGGGCCCGGGGAGCTGTTTTTT. Protein: CAWAGTGSGPGELFF.

The V gene is TRBV6-4, the J gene TRBJ2-6, with a tentative D call TRBD2 (6 bases). Germline CDR1 reads MRHNA; CDR2 reads SNTAGT. Trimming took off 5 bases at V and 2 bases at J, with 19 bases between the two ends. This CDR3 is 18 amino acids long. Here the CDR3 reads CASSRTGAWRAGANVLTF. The DNA for the CDR3 is TGTGCCAGCAGTAGAACGGGAGCTTGGAGGGCTGGGGCCAACGTCCTGACTTTC.

This clonotype has ten or more counts. The chain combines TRBV4-1 with TRBJ2-1, with a tentative D call TRBD2 (5 bases). The V and J ends lost 0 bases and 4 bases respectively, with 16 bases between them. In germline, CDR1 is MGHRA, CDR2 YSYEKL. The CDR3 is 17 residues long. CDR3 amino acids: CASSQDAYPGSYNEQFF. CDR3 bases: TGCGCCAGCAGCCAAGATGCTTATCCGGGATCATACAATGAGCAGTTCTTC.

The sample holds many counts of this clonotype. The chain employs TRBV29-1 and TRBJ2-1; 10 positions agree with TRBD1. V was pared by 4 bases and J by 7 bases, with 4 bases of the junction left unmatched. The CDR3 runs 13 residues. CDR1 and CDR2 (germline): SQVTM, ANQGSEA. Here the CDR3 reads CSVGQGARNEQFF. The CDR3 DNA reads TGCAGCGTTGGACAGGGGGCAAGGAATGAGCAGTTCTTC.

The CDR3 region has the DNA TGTGCCAGCAGCGTGGGACGGGTAGAGTACTTC. Translation gives CASSVGRVEYF. The chain joins TRBV5-4 to TRBJ2-5; D may be TRBD1 or TRBD2 (5 bases each). CDR1 and CDR2 (germline): SGHNT, YYREEE (reference sequence). Trimming took 4 bases from V and 12 from J, leaving 13 bases between them. The CDR3 totals 11 residues.